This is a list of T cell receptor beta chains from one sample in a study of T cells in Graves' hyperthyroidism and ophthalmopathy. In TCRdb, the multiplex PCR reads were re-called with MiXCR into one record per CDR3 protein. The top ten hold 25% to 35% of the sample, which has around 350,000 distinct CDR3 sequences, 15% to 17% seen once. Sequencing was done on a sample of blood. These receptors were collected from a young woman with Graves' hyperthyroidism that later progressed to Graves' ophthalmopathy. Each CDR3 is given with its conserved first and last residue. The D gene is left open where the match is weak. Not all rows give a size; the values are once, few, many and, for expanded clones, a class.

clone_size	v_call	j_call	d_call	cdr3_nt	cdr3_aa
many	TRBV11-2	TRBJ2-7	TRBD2	TGTGCCAGCAGCTTACGGGGGAGTCTAGCGGGAGCGGGTGGTTACGAGCAGTACTTC	CASSLRGSLAGAGGYEQYF
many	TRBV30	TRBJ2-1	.	TGTGCCTGGGCTAGGGCAGGTCTAGTCAATGAGCAGTTCTTC	CAWARAGLVNEQFF
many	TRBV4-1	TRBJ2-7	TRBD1	TGCGCCAGCAGCCAGGACAGGGATTCTTCCCACTACGAGCAGTACTTC	CASSQDRDSSHYEQYF
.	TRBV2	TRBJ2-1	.	TGTGCCAGCAGTGATGATACGCGAGCAAAGCAGTTCTTC	CASSDDTRAKQFF
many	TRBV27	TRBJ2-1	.	TGTGCCAGCAGCCGCTACAGGGAAAAATCCTACAATGAGCAGTTCTTC	CASSRYREKSYNEQFF
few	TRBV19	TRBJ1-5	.	TGTGCCAGTAGTGAGACTAGGGGCAATCAGCCCCAGCATTTT	CASSETRGNQPQHF
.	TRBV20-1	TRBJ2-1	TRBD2	TGCAGTGCTACTGATACGGGACTAGCGGGAGGGATCCATGAGCAGTTCTTC	CSATDTGLAGGIHEQFF
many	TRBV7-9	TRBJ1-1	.	TGTGCCAGCAGCCCCAACCGGGGGAGGGAAGCTTTCTTT	CASSPNRGREAFF
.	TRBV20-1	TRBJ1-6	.	TGCAGTGCTAGAGATCGCCGGGCGGGCTCCTATAATTCACCCCTCCACTTT	CSARDRRAGSYNSPLHF
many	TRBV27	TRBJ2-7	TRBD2	TGTGCCAGCATCGGGCGTTGGGCTAGCGGGTACTACGAGCAGTACTTC	CASIGRWASGYYEQYF
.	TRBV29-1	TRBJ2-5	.	TGCAGCGTTGAACCGACAGAGATAGAGACCCAGTACTTC	CSVEPTEIETQYF
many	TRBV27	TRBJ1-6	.	TGTGCCAGCAGTCCCTCGACAGGCCCTACTTCACCCCTCCACTTT	CASSPSTGPTSPLHF
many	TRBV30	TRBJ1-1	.	TGTGCCTGGAGAGGGCAGATGAACACTGAAGCTTTCTTT	CAWRGQMNTEAFF
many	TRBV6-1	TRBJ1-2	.	TGTGCCAGCAGTACCTGGGGCCGCCCCAACTATGGCTACACCTTC	CASSTWGRPNYGYTF
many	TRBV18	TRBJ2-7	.	TGTGCCAGCTCACCACAGGTGGGGGGCAAGGCCTACGAGCAGTACTTC	CASSPQVGGKAYEQYF
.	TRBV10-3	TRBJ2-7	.	TGTGCCATCAGTTCTAATCAGGGGCCCTACGAGCAGTACTTC	CAISSNQGPYEQYF
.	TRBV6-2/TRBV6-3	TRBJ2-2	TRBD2	TGTGCCAGCAGTTACTCGGGACTAGCGGGAACCAACACCGGGGAGCTGTTTTTT	CASSYSGLAGTNTGELFF
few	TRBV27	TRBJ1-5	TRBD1	TGTGCCAGCAGTCCCAGGGGGCCCAATCAGCCCCAGCATTTT	CASSPRGPNQPQHF
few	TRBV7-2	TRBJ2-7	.	TGTGCCAGCAGCTTAACAGGCCATCGGGGGGAGCAGTACTTC	CASSLTGHRGEQYF
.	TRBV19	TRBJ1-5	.	TGTGCCAGTACCAGGAACCAGGGTGATCAGCCCCAGCATTTT	CASTRNQGDQPQHF
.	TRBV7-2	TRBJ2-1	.	TGTGCCAGCAGCTTATATATAGCGCGTAACAATGAGCAGTTCTTC	CASSLYIARNNEQFF
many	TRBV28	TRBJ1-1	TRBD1	TGTGCCAGCAGTTCGGGACAGGGGGCGAGGACTGAAGCTTTCTTT	CASSSGQGARTEAFF
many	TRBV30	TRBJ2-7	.	TGTGCCTGGAGTTACGGAGGCTCCTACGAGCAGTACTTC	CAWSYGGSYEQYF
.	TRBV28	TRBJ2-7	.	TGTGCCAGCAGGTACCAGGGACCCTTCTACGAGCAGTACTTC	CASRYQGPFYEQYF
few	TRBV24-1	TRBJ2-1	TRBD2	TGTGCCACCAGTGATTTGCAGGGGACTAGCGGCCCACCCACCTACAATGAGCAGTTCTTC	CATSDLQGTSGPPTYNEQFF
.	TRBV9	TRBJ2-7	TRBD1	TGTGCCAGCAGCGAAACCGGGACAGGGAACTACGAGCAGTACTTC	CASSETGTGNYEQYF
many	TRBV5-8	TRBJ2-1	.	TGTGCCAGCAGCAAGGGACCGAAACCTAACAATGAGCAGTTCTTC	CASSKGPKPNNEQFF
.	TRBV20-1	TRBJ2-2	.	TGCAGTGCTCCCCGACTAGGTGTCACCGGGGAGCTGTTTTTT	CSAPRLGVTGELFF
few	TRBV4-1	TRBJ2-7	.	TGCGCCAGCAGCCAATTAGTAGGAGCTCCCAGGGAGCAGTACTTC	CASSQLVGAPREQYF
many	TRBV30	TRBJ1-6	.	TGTGCCTGGAGTACCCGAGGGCAGGGAAGTTCACCCCTCCACTTT	CAWSTRGQGSSPLHF
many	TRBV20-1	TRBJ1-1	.	TGCAGTGCTAGAGTCTACACTGAAGCTTTCTTT	CSARVYTEAFF
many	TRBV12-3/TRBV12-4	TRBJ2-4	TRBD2	TGTGCCAGCAGTCTGCCGGGAGGGTCTACCAAAAACATTCAGTACTTC	CASSLPGGSTKNIQYF
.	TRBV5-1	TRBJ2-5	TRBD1	TGCGCCAGCAGTCGTCGGACAGGGGAGGTGGAGACCCAGTACTTC	CASSRRTGEVETQYF
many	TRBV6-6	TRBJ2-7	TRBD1	TGTGCCAGCAGTTACCCGGACAGGAACTCCTACGAGCAGTACTTC	CASSYPDRNSYEQYF
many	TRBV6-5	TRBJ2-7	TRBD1	TGTGCCAGCAGTTACCGGGCAGGGGGCTCCTACGAGCAGTACTTC	CASSYRAGGSYEQYF
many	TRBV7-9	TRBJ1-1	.	TGTGCCAGCAGACACGACGTCAGCCAGAACACTGAAGCTTTCTTT	CASRHDVSQNTEAFF
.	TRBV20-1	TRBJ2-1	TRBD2	TGCAGTGCTTCCGGACTAGCGGGAGGGCCGGATGAGCAGTTCTTC	CSASGLAGGPDEQFF
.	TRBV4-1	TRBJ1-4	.	TGCGCCAGCAGCCAAGTTGAAGGGAATGAAAAACTGTTTTTT	CASSQVEGNEKLFF
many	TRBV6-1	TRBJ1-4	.	TGTGCCAGCAGCTCAACTTCGGACCCCAGAGGTGAAAAACTGTTTTTT	CASSSTSDPRGEKLFF
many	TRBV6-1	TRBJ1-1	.	TGTGCCAGCAGTGTGGAATGGCAGGCGTACACTGAAGCTTTCTTT	CASSVEWQAYTEAFF
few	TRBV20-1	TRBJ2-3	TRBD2	TGCAGTGCTAGACCTCCAAGCGGGAGGGCCACAGATACGCAGTATTTT	CSARPPSGRATDTQYF
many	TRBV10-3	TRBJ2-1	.	TGTGCCATCAGTGAAATAGCGAACTTAGAGCAGTTCTTC	CAISEIANLEQFF
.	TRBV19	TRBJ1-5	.	TGTGCCAGTAGTATAGGGGACGGACAATGGACCCAGCATTTT	CASSIGDGQWTQHF
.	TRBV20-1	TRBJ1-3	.	TGCAGTGCTAGGTTCCGGACAAGGGGCCTAAACACCATATATTTT	CSARFRTRGLNTIYF
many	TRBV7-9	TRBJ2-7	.	TGTGCCAGCAGCTTCTTTGTCACAGGTAGCTCCTACGAGCAGTACTTC	CASSFFVTGSSYEQYF
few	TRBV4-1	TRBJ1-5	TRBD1	TGCGCCAGCAGCCAAGAAAGGGGCCAGGGACAGCGCAATCAGCCCCAGCATTTT	CASSQERGQGQRNQPQHF
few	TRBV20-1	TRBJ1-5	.	TGCAGTGCCCTCCTAGGGAACAATCAGCCCCAGCATTTT	CSALLGNNQPQHF
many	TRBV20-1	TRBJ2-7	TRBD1	TGCAGTGCTAGAGTCCCGGGACAGCCCTACGAGCAGTACTTC	CSARVPGQPYEQYF
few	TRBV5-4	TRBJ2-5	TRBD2	TGTGCCAGCAGCGCGGGCACTAGCGGGGCCGCGCAGCAAGAGACCCAGTACTTC	CASSAGTSGAAQQETQYF
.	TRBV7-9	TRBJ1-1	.	TGTGCCAGCAGCTTAGCAGGAGACGAAGCTTTCTTT	CASSLAGDEAFF
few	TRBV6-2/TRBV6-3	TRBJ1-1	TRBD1	TGTGCCAGCAGTTATTCAGACAGGGGGACTGAAGCTTTCTTT	CASSYSDRGTEAFF
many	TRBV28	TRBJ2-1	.	TGTGCCAGCAGTTTTGGCCAGGTCTTTTACAATGAGCAGTTCTTC	CASSFGQVFYNEQFF
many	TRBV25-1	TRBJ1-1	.	TGTGCCAGCAGTGTGTCTACTGCGGCGCCAGATACTGAAGCTTTCTTT	CASSVSTAAPDTEAFF
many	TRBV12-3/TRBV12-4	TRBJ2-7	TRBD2	TGTGCCAGCACCAGCGGGGGTCCGGGCGAGCAGTACTTC	CASTSGGPGEQYF
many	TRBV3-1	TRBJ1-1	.	TGTGCCAGCAGCCCTCGACAGAACACTGAAGCTTTCTTT	CASSPRQNTEAFF
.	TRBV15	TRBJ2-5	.	TGTGCCATCAGCGGTGGTTGGGAGACCCAGTACTTC	CAISGGWETQYF
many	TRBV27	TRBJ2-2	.	TGTGCCAGCACTCAACTGGCCGGGGGCTTGAACACCGGGGAGCTGTTTTTT	CASTQLAGGLNTGELFF
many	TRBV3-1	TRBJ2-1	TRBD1	TGTGCCAGCAGCACCCGGGACAGGGTCTATGAGCAGTTCTTC	CASSTRDRVYEQFF
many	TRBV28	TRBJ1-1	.	TGTGCCAGCAGTTCCGGGACAACCAACACTGAAGCTTTCTTT	CASSSGTTNTEAFF